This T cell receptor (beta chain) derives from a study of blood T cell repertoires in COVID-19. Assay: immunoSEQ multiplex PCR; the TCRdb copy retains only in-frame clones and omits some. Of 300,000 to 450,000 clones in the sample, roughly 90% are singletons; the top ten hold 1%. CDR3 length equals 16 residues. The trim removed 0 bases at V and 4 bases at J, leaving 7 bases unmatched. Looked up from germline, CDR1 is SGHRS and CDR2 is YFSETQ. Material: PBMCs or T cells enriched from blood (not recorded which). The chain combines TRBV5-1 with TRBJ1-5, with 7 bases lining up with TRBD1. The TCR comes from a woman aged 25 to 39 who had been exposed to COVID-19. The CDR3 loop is CASSLVGQRDNQPQHF. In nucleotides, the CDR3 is TGCGCCAGCAGCTTGGTGGGACAGAGGGATAATCAGCCCCAGCATTTT.